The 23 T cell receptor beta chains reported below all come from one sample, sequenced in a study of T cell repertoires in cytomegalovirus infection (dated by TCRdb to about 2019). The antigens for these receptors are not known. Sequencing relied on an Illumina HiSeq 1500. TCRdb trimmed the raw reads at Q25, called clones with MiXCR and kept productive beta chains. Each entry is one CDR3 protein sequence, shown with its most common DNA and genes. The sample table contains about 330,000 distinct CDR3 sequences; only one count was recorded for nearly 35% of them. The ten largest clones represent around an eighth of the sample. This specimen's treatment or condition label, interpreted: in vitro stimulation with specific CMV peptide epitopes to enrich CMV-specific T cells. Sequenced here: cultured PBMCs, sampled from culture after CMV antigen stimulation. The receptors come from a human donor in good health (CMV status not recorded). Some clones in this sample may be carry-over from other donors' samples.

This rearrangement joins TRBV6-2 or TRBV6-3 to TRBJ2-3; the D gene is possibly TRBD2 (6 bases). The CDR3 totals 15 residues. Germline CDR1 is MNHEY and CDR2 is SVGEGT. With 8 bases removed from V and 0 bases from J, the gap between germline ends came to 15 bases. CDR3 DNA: TGTGCCAGCCGATCTCATAGCGGCAGCACAGATACGCAGTATTTT. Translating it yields CASRSHSGSTDTQYF.

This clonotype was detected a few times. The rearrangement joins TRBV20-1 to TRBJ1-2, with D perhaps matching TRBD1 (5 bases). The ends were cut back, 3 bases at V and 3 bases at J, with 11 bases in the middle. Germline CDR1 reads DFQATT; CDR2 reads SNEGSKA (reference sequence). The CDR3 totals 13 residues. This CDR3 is CSARRGRDYGYTF. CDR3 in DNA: TGCAGTGCTAGGAGGGGAAGGGACTATGGCTACACCTTC.

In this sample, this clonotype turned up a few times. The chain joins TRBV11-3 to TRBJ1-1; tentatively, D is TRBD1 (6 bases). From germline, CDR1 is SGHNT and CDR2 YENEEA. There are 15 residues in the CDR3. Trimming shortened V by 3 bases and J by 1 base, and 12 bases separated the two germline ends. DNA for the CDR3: TGTGCCAGCAGCTTGAAACTACAGGGGAACACTGAAGCTTTCTTT. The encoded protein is CASSLKLQGNTEAFF.

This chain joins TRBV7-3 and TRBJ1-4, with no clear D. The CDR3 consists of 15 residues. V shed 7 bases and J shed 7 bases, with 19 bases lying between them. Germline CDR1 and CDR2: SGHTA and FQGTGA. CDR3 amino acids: CASTPSADLSEKLFF. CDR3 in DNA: TGTGCCAGCACCCCCTCGGCAGACCTCAGTGAAAAACTGTTTTTT.

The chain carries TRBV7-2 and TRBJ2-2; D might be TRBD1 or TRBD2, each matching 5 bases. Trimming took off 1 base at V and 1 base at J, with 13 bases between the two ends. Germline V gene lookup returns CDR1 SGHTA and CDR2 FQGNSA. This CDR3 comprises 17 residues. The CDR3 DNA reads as TGTGCCAGCAGCTTAGTCCCCGGGGCCCTGAACACCGGGGAGCTGTTTTTT. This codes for CASSLVPGALNTGELFF.

The chain's CDR3 is CASSQDMGVSDGYTF. CDR3 bases: TGCGCCAGCAGCCAAGATATGGGGGTGTCGGATGGCTACACCTTC. The chain uses TRBV4-3 and TRBJ1-2; maybe TRBD1 (5 bases). V dropped 0 bases and J dropped 6 bases, with 14 bases sitting between them. Germline V lookup: CDR1 LGHNA, CDR2 YSLEER. This CDR3 region has 15 residues.

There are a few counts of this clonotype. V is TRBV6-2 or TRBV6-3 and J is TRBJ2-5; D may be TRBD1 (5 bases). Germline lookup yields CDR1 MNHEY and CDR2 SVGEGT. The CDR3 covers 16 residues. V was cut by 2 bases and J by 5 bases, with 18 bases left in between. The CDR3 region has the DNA TGTGCCAGCAGTTACCTCCAGGGATCAGTGAAGGAGACCCAGTACTTC. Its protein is CASSYLQGSVKETQYF.

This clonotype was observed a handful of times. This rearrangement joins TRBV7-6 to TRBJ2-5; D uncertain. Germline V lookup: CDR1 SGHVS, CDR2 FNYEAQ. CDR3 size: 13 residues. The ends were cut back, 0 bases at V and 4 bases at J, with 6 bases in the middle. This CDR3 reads CASSLAQGETQYF. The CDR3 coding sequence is TGTGCCAGCAGCTTAGCGCAAGGAGAGACCCAGTACTTC.

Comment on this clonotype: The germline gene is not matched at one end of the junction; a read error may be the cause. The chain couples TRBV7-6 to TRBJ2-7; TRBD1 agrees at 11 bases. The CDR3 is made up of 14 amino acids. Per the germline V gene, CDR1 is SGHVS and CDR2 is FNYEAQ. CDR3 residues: CASRQGQGAREPYF. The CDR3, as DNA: TGTGCCAGCAGGCAAGGACAGGGGGCAAGAGAGCCGTACTTC.

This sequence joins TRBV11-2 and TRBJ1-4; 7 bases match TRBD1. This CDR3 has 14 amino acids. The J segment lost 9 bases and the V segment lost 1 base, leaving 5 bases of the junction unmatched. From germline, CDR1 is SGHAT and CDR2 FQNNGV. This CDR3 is CASSLGDRVQKLFF. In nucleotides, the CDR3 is TGTGCCAGCAGCTTAGGGGACAGAGTCCAAAAACTGTTTTTT.

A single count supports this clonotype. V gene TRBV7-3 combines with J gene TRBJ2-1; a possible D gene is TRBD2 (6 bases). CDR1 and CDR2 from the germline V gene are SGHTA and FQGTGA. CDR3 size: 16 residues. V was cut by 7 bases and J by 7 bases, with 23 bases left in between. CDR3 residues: CASTQPTASVANEQFF. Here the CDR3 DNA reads TGTGCCAGCACCCAGCCCACGGCTAGCGTTGCAAATGAGCAGTTCTTC.

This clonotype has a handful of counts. The chain's CDR3 is CASSYSAGGAGGTDTQYF. The CDR3, as DNA: TGTGCCAGCAGTTACTCTGCCGGCGGAGCGGGGGGCACAGATACGCAGTATTTT. The V and J genes are TRBV6-5 and TRBJ2-3, with TRBD2 matching 8 bases. Germline V lookup: CDR1 MNHEY, CDR2 SVGAGI. V was clipped by 0 bases and J by 1 base; unmatched bases: 9. The CDR3 contains 18 residues.

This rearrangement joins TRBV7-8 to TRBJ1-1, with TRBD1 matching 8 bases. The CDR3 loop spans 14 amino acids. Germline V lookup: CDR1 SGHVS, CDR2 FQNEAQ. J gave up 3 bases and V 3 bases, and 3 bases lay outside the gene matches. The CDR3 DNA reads TGTGCCAGCAGCTTGGACAGGGTTGACACTGAAGCTTTCTTT. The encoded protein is CASSLDRVDTEAFF.

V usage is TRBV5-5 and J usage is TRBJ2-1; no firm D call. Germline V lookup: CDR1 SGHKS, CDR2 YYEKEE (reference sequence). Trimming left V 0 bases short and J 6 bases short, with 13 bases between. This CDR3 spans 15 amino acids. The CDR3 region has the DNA TGTGCCAGCAGCTTGGGGCCTGGGCGGAGCAATGAGCAGTTCTTC. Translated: CASSLGPGRSNEQFF. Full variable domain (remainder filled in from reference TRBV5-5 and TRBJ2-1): DAGVTQSPTHLIKTRGQQVTLRCSPISGHKSVSWYQQVLGQGPQFIFQYYEKEERGRGNFPDRFSARQFPNYSSELNVNALLLGDSALYLCASSLGPGRSNEQFFGPGTRLTVL.

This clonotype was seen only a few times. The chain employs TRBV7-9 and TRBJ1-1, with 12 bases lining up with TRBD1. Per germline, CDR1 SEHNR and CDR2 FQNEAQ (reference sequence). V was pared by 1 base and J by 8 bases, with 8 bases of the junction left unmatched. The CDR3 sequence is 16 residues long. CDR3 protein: CASSLVAGQGAVEAFF. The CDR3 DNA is TGTGCCAGCAGCTTAGTTGCGGGACAGGGGGCTGTAGAAGCTTTCTTT.

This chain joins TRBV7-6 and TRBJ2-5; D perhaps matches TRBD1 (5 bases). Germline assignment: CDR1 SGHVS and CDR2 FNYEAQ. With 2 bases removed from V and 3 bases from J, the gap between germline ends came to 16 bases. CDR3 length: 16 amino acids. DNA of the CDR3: TGTGCCAGCAGCTTAACTTCCAGGGATGGTGAAGAGACCCAGTACTTC. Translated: CASSLTSRDGEETQYF.

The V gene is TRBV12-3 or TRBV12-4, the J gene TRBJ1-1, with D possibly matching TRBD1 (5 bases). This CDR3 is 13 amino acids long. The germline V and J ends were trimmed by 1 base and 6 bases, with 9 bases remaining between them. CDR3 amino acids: CASSLGGRSEAFF. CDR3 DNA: TGTGCCAGCAGTTTAGGGGGGAGATCTGAAGCTTTCTTT.

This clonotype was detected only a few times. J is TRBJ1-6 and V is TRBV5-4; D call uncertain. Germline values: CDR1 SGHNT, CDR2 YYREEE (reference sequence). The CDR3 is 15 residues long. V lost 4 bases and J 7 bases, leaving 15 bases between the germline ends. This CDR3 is CASSPTSYPNSPLHF. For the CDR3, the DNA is TGTGCCAGCAGCCCAACATCCTACCCCAATTCACCCCTCCACTTT. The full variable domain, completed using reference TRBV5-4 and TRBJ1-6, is ETGVTQSPTHLIKTRGQQVTLRCSSQSGHNTVSWYQQALGQGPQFIFQYYREEENGRGNFPPRFSGLQFPNYSSELNVNALELDDSALYLCASSPTSYPNSPLHFGNGTRLTVT.

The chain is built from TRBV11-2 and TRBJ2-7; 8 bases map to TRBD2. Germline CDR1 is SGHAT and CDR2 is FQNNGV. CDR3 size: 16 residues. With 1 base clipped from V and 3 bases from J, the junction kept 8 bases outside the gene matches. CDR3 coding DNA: TGTGCCAGCAGCTTAGTTGACGCCGCGGGGGGCTACGAGCAGTACTTC. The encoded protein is CASSLVDAAGGYEQYF.

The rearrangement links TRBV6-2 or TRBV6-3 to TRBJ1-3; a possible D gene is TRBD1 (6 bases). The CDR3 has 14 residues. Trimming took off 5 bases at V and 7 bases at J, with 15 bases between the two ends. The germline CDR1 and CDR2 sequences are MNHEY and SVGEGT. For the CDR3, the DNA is TGTGCCAGCAGTCGAATCAGGGGACCCAACACCATATATTTT. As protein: CASSRIRGPNTIYF.

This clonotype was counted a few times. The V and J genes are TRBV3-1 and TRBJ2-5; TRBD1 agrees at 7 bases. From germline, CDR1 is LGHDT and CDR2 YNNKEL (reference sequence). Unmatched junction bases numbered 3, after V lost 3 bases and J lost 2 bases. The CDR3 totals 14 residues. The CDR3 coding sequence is TGTGCCAGCAGCCAGCCGGGACAGCAAGAGACCCAGTACTTC. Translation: CASSQPGQQETQYF.

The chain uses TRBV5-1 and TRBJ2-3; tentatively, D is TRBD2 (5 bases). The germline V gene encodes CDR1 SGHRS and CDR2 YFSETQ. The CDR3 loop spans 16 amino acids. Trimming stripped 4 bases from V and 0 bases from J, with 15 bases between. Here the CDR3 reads CASSRSGRVSTDTQYF. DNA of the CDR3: TGCGCCAGCAGCCGAAGTGGGCGGGTTAGCACAGATACGCAGTATTTT.

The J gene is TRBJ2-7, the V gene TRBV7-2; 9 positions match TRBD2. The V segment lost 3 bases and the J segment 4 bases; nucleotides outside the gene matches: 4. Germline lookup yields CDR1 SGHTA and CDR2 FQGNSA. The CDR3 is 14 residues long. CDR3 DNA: TGTGCCAGCAGCTTTAGCGGGAGTAGTTACGAGCAGTACTTC. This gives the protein CASSFSGSSYEQYF.